The 11 T cell receptor beta chains in this list originate from one sample, sequenced in a study of T cells after yellow fever vaccination. One entry per CDR3 protein, called by TCRdb with MiXCR from the 5' RACE reads. The sample lists over 100,000 distinct CDR3 sequences, approximately 8.4% occurring once. The sample in question was CD8+ T cells sorted from PBMCs, obtained 45 days after the yellow fever booster vaccination. The receptors were gathered from a man aged 30 to 45 who received the YFV17D yellow fever vaccine.

This clonotype has a count of ten or more. This chain joins TRBV7-9 and TRBJ2-7, with 10 positions matching TRBD2. The CDR3 is 16 amino acids. Germline lookup yields CDR1 SEHNR and CDR2 FQNEAQ (reference sequence). Trimming removed 5 bases from V and 4 bases from J; junction bases left unmatched: 11. CDR3 residues: CASSATSGIPKYEQYF. Here the CDR3 DNA reads TGTGCCAGCAGCGCAACTAGCGGGATCCCGAAATACGAGCAGTACTTC.

The genes are TRBV23-1 and TRBJ2-7, with a tentative D call TRBD1 (5 bases). Being an ORF, TRBV23-1 has a function that is uncertain. Trimming removed 4 bases from V and 9 bases from J, with 28 bases in between. This CDR3 is 17 amino acids long. CDR3 residues: CASSRTPLPLRRRLQYF. CDR3 DNA: TGCGCCAGCAGTCGGACACCCTTACCACTACGTCGGCGTCTGCAGTACTTC.

This clonotype was recorded at least ten times. The chain uses TRBV27 and TRBJ1-5, with D perhaps matching TRBD1 (5 bases). With 0 bases removed from V and 4 bases from J, the gap between germline ends came to 10 bases. This CDR3 contains 15 residues. Germline CDR1 MNHEY, CDR2 SMNVEV (reference sequence). In DNA, the CDR3 is TGTGCCAGCAGTTTATCGACAGTCTTTAATCAGCCCCAGCATTTT. Its protein product is CASSLSTVFNQPQHF.

This clonotype was observed at least ten times. The chain recombines TRBV27 with TRBJ1-2; D perhaps matches TRBD1 (5 bases). V lost 4 bases and J lost 4, with 19 bases in between. This CDR3 is built from 16 residues. Germline-derived CDR1 and CDR2 are MNHEY and SMNVEV (reference sequence). The CDR3 loop reads CASSSFSGGVAYGYTF. The CDR3 region has the DNA TGTGCCAGCAGTTCCTTTTCTGGGGGGGTTGCCTATGGCTACACCTTC.

This clonotype has ten or more counts. The chain joins TRBV20-1 to TRBJ2-5; 10 bases agree with TRBD1. The CDR3 totals 15 residues. The V segment lost 3 bases and the J segment 5 bases; nucleotides outside the gene matches: 9. Germline CDR1 and CDR2: DFQATT and SNEGSKA (reference sequence). CDR3 sequence: CSASLGTGEGETQYF. The CDR3 DNA sequence: TGCAGTGCTAGTCTCGGGACAGGGGAAGGCGAGACCCAGTACTTC.

This clonotype was observed at least ten times. The rearrangement joins TRBV11-3 to TRBJ2-5; TRBD2 aligns across 16 bases. Germline assignment: CDR1 SGHNT and CDR2 YENEEA. V lost 5 bases and J lost 5; bases outside the gene matches: 11. The CDR3 totals 18 residues. The chain's CDR3 is CASSLLPGLAGGGETQYF. The CDR3 bases are TGTGCCAGCAGCCTACTACCGGGACTAGCGGGAGGGGGGGAGACCCAGTACTTC.

This clonotype appeared many times. The V gene is TRBV7-2, the J gene TRBJ2-1; D is possibly TRBD2 (6 bases). The ends were cut back, 10 bases at V and 9 bases at J, with 25 bases in the middle. This CDR3 is built from 15 residues. Germline CDR1 SGHTA, CDR2 FQGNSA. As DNA, the CDR3 is TGTGCCACCCACTCCGGGACTGGACTCACTTCTGAGCAGTTCTTC. Protein product: CATHSGTGLTSEQFF.

This clonotype was observed many times. The V gene is TRBV4-2, the J gene TRBJ1-4, with D perhaps matching TRBD1 (6 bases). Germline CDR1 and CDR2: LGHNA and YNFKEQ. V was clipped by 3 bases and J by 8 bases, with 7 bases between them. This CDR3 comprises 12 residues. The CDR3 DNA follows: TGTGCCAGCAGCCAGGGACAAGAAAAACTGTTTTTT. It encodes CASSQGQEKLFF.

This clonotype was detected many times. The rearrangement joins TRBV6-5 to TRBJ2-5; D might be TRBD1 (5 bases). Trimming took 4 bases from V and 2 from J, leaving 11 bases between them. The germline V gene has CDR1 MNHEY and CDR2 SVGAGI. The CDR3 is 14 residues long. The CDR3: CASSFQGYQETQYF. In DNA, the CDR3 is TGTGCCAGCAGTTTTCAGGGTTATCAAGAGACCCAGTACTTC.

This clonotype has at least ten counts. The rearrangement uses TRBV5-5 and TRBJ2-7; TRBD2 aligns across 9 bases. The CDR3 is made up of 15 amino acids. Germline lookup yields CDR1 SGHKS and CDR2 YYEKEE (reference sequence). V gave up 4 bases and J gave up 4 bases; unmatched junction bases: 9. The CDR3 DNA follows: TGTGCCAGCAGCCCCTTGCGACTAGCGGATTACGAGCAGTACTTC. Amino acids: CASSPLRLADYEQYF.

This clonotype came up a few times. V and J are TRBV4-1 and TRBJ2-7, with D perhaps TRBD2 (5 bases). The CDR3 sequence is 14 residues long. The germline V gene encodes CDR1 MGHRA and CDR2 YSYEKL. Trimming took 0 bases from V and 4 from J, leaving 10 bases between them. The CDR3 region has the DNA TGCGCCAGCAGCCAAGAGGGAGATCCGTACGAGCAGTACTTC. Protein product: CASSQEGDPYEQYF.